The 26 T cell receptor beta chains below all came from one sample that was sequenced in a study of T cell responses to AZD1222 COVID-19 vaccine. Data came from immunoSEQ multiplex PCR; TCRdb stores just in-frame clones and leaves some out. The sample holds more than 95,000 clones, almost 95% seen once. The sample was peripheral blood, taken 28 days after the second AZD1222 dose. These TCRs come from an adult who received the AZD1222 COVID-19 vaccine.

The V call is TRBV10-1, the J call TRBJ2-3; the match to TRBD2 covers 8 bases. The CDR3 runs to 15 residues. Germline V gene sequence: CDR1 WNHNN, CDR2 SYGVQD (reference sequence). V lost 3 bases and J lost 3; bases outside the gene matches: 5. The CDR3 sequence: CASSDASGRTDTQYF. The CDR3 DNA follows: TGCGCCAGCAGTGATGCCAGCGGGAGAACAGATACGCAGTATTTT.

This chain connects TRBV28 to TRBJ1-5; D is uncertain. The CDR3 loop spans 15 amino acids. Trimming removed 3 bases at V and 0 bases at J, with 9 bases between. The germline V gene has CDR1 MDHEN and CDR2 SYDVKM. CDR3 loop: CASSFHDGSNQPQHF. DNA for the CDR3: TGTGCCAGCAGTTTTCACGACGGTAGCAATCAGCCCCAGCATTTT.

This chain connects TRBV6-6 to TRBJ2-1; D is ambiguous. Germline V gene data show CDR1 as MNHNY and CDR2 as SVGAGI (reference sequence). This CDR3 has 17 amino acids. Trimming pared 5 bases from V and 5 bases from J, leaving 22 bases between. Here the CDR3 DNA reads TGTGCCAGCAGTCAGACATTGCGGATGCCTATGCACAATGAGCAGTTCTTC. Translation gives CASSQTLRMPMHNEQFF.

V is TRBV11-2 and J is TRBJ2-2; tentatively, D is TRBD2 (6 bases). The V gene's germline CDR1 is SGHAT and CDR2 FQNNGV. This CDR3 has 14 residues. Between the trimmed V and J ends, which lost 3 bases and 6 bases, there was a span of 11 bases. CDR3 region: CASSFGGSAGELFF. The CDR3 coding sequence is TGTGCCAGCAGCTTCGGGGGAAGCGCCGGGGAGCTGTTTTTT.

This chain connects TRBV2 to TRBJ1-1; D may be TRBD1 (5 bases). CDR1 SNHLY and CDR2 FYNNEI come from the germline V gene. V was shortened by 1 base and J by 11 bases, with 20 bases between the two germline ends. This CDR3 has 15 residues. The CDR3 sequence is CASSEGAGLGWLAFF. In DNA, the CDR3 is TGTGCCAGCAGTGAAGGTGCAGGGTTGGGCTGGCTTGCTTTCTTT. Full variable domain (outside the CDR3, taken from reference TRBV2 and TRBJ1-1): EPEVTQTPSHQVTQMGQEVILRCVPISNHLYFYWYRQILGQKVEFLVSFYNNEISEKSEIFDDQFSVERPDGSNFTLKIRSTKLEDSAMYFCASSEGAGLGWLAFFGQGTRLTVV.

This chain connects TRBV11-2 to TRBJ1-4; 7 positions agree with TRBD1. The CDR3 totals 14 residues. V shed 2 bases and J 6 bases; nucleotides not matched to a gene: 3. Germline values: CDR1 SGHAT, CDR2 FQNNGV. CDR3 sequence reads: CASSLRGRDEKLFF. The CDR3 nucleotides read TGTGCCAGCAGCTTAAGGGGGCGAGATGAAAAACTGTTTTTT. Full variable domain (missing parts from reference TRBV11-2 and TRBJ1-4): EAGVAQSPRYKIIEKRQSVAFWCNPISGHATLYWYQQILGQGPKLLIQFQNNGVVDDSQLPKDRFSAERLKGVDSTLKIQPAKLEDSAVYLCASSLRGRDEKLFFGSGTQLSVL.

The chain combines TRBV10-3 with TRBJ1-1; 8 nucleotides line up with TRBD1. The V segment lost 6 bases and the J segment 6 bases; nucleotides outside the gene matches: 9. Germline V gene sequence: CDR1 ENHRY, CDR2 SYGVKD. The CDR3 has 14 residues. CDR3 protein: CAISADRGRSEAFF. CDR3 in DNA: TGTGCCATCAGCGCCGACAGGGGTCGATCTGAAGCTTTCTTT.

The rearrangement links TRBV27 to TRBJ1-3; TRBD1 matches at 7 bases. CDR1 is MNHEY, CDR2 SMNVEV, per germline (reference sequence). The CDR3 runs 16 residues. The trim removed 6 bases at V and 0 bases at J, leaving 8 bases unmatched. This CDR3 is CASRRTGIISGNTIYF. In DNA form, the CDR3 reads TGTGCCAGCAGGAGGACAGGAATTATCTCTGGAAACACCATATATTTT.

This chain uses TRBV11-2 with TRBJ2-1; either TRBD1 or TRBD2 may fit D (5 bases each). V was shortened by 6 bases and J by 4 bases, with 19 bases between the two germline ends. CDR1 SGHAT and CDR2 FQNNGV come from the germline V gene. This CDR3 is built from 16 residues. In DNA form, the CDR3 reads TGTGCCAGCAGTACACGTACGGGACCCAATTACAATGAGCAGTTCTTC. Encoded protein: CASSTRTGPNYNEQFF. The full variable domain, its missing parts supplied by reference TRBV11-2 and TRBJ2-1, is EAGVAQSPRYKIIEKRQSVAFWCNPISGHATLYWYQQILGQGPKLLIQFQNNGVVDDSQLPKDRFSAERLKGVDSTLKIQPAKLEDSAVYLCASSTRTGPNYNEQFFGPGTRLTVL.

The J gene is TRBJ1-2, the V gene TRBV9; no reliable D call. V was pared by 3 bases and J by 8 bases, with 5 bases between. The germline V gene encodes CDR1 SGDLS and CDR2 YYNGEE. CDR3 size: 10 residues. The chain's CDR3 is CASSGLGYTF. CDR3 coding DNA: TGTGCCAGCAGCGGCTTGGGCTACACCTTC.

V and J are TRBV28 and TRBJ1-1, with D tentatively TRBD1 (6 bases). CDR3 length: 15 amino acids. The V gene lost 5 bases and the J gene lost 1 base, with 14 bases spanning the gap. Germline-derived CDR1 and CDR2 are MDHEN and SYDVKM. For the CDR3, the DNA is TGTGCCAGCAGTCATACCTTGACAGGGAACACTGAAGCTTTCTTT. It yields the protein CASSHTLTGNTEAFF.

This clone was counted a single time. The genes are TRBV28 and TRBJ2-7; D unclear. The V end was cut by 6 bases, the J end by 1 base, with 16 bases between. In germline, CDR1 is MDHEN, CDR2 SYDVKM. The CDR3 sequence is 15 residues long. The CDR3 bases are TGTGCCAGCAGCAGATACTCGAGAGGATCCTACGAGCAGTACTTC. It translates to CASSRYSRGSYEQYF. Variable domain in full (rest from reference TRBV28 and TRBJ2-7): DVKVTQSSRYLVKRTGEKVFLECVQDMDHENMFWYRQDPGLGLRLIYFSYDVKMKEKGDIPEGYSVSREKKERFSLILESASTNQTSMYLCASSRYSRGSYEQYFGPGTRLTVT.

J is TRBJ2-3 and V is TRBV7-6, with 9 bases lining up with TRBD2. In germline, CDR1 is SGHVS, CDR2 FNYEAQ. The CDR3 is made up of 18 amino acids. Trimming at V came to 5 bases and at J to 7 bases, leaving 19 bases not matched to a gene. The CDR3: CASSTGASGTSYRYTQYF. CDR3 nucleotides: TGTGCCAGCAGCACAGGGGCTAGCGGGACTTCGTATCGGTATACGCAGTATTTT.

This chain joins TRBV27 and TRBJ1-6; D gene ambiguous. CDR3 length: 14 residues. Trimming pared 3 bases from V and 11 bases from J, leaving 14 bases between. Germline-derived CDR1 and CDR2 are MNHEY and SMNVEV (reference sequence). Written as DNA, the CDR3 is TGTGCCAGCAGTTTTGACTTTACATCCACACCCCTCCACTTT. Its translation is CASSFDFTSTPLHF.

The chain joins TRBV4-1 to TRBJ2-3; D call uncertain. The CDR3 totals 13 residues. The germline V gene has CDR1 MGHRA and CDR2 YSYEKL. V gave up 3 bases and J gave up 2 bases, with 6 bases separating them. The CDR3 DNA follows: TGCGCCAGCAGCCAGACACACACAGATACGCAGTATTTT. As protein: CASSQTHTDTQYF.

This CDR3 reads CAIKTGAGNTIYF. The CDR3 DNA is TGTGCCATCAAAACAGGGGCTGGAAACACCATATATTTT. V usage is TRBV6-4 and J usage is TRBJ1-3; 7 bases match TRBD1. The CDR3 length is 13 residues. J gave up 2 bases and V 10 bases, and 5 bases lay outside the gene matches. Germline CDR1 is MRHNA and CDR2 is SNTAGT.

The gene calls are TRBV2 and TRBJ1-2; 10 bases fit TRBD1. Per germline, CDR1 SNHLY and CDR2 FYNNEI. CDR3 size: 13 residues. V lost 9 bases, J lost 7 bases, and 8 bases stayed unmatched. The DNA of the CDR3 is TGTGCCAGTACCGGGACAGGGGCCTCTGGCTACACCTTC. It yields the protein CASTGTGASGYTF.

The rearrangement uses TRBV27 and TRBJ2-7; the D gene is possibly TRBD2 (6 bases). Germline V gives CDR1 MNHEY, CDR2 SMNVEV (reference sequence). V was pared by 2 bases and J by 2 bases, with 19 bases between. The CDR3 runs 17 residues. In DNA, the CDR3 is TGTGCCAGCAGTTTACGGTGGGGGGACTTAGCGCCCTACGAGCAGTACTTC. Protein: CASSLRWGDLAPYEQYF.

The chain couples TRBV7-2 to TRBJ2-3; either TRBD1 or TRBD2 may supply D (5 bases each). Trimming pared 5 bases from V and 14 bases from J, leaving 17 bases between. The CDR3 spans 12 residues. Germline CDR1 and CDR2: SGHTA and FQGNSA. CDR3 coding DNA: TGTGCCAGCAGCCTCAGGGACCTCGTAAGGTATTTT. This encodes CASSLRDLVRYF.

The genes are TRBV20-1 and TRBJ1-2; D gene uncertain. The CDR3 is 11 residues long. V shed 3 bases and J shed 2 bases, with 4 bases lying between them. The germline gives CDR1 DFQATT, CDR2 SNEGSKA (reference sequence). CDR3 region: CSASSNYGYTF. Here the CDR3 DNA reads TGCAGTGCTAGTTCAAACTATGGCTACACCTTC.

CDR3 residues: CAISDGDQPQHF. The CDR3 DNA reads as TGTGCCATCAGTGACGGGGATCAGCCCCAGCATTTT. The V gene is TRBV10-3, the J gene TRBJ1-5, with D uncertain. The CDR3 contains 12 residues. Germline CDR1 ENHRY, CDR2 SYGVKD. Trimming pared 3 bases from V and 5 bases from J, leaving 5 bases between.

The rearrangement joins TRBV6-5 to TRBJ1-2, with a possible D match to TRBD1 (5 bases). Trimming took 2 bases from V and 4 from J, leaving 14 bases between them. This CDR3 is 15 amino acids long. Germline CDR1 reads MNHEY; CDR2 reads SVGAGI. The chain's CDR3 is CASSYNKGYTYGYTF. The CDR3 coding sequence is TGTGCCAGCAGTTACAATAAGGGGTATACCTATGGCTACACCTTC.

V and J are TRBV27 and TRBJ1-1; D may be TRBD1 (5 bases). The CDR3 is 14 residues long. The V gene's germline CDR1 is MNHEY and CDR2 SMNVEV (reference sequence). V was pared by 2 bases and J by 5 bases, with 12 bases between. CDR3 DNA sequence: TGTGCCAGCAGTTTAGGCGGTGGGGGGACTGAAGCTTTCTTT. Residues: CASSLGGGGTEAFF.

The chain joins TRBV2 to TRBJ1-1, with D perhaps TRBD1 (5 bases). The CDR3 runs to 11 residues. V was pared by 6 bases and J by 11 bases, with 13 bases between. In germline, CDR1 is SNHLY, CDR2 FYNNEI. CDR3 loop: CASRGRGGAFF. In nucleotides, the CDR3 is TGTGCCAGCAGGGGTAGGGGAGGCGCTTTCTTT.

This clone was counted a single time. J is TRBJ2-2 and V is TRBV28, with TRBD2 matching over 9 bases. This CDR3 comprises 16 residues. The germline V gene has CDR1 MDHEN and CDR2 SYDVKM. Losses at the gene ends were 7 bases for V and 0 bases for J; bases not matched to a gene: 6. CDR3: CASTSPSGTNTGELFF. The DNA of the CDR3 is TGTGCCAGCACCAGCCCTAGCGGGACGAACACCGGGGAGCTGTTTTTT.

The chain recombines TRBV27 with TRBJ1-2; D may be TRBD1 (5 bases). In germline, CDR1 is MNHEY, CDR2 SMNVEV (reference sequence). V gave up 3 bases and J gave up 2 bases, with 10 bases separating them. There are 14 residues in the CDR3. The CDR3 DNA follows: TGTGCCAGCAGTTTGATGGCAGGGAACTATGGCTACACCTTC. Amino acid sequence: CASSLMAGNYGYTF.